Below, 21 T cell receptor beta chains from the same sample are listed, as sequenced in a study of T cells in Graves' hyperthyroidism and ophthalmopathy. Authors of the study amplified TCR beta CDR3 regions from RNA transcripts. First-round RT-PCR targeting the TCR CDR3 was performed with the HTBI primer set. One entry per CDR3 protein results from TCRdb running MiXCR on the multiplex PCR reads. The sample consists of a few hundred thousand distinct CDR3 sequences, about 17% of them appearing once. The source material was blood. The source of these receptors is a man aged 40-49 years with Graves' hyperthyroidism.

This chain joins TRBV5-6 and TRBJ1-6, with D unresolved. The CDR3 spans 15 residues. CDR1 and CDR2 from the germline V gene are SGHDT and YYEEEE. V lost 5 bases and J lost 0, with 9 bases in between. The CDR3 sequence: CASRERRSYNSPLHF. In nucleotides, the CDR3 is TGTGCCAGCAGGGAGCGTCGCTCCTATAATTCACCCCTCCACTTT.

The J gene is TRBJ2-5, the V gene TRBV10-3, with D perhaps matching TRBD1 (5 bases). This CDR3 is built from 16 residues. The germline V gene encodes CDR1 ENHRY and CDR2 SYGVKD. V was clipped by 2 bases and J by 1 base, with 14 bases between them. The CDR3: CAISEPHQGAQETQYF. The CDR3 DNA reads as TGTGCCATCAGTGAGCCCCACCAAGGGGCCCAAGAGACCCAGTACTTC.

Ten or more counts support this clonotype. The chain recombines TRBV12-3 or TRBV12-4 with TRBJ2-2; TRBD2 agrees at 9 bases. The CDR3 is made up of 15 amino acids. Unmatched junction bases numbered 8, after V lost 8 bases and J lost 4 bases. This CDR3 is CASGAGGVTTGELFF. In DNA form, the CDR3 reads TGTGCCAGCGGCGCGGGGGGGGTAACCACCGGGGAGCTGTTTTTT.

This chain connects TRBV7-9 to TRBJ1-1; 7 bases are shared with TRBD1. V shed 6 bases, J shed 0 bases, and the junction held 4 bases outside the gene matches. The germline CDR1 and CDR2 sequences are SEHNR and FQNEAQ (reference sequence). The CDR3 consists of 14 residues. In nucleotides, the CDR3 is TGTGCCAGCAGACAGACAGGGATGAACACTGAAGCTTTCTTT. Translated, it gives CASRQTGMNTEAFF. Combining the CDR3 with reference TRBV7-9 and TRBJ1-1 gives the whole variable domain DTGVSQNPRHKITKRGQNVTFRCDPISEHNRLYWYRQTLGQGPEFLTYFQNEAQLEKSRLLSDRFSAERPKGSFSTLEIQRTEQGDSAMYLCASRQTGMNTEAFFGQGTRLTVV.

This clonotype was detected a few times. The chain is built from TRBV15 and TRBJ1-2, with D possibly TRBD1 on 5 matching bases. The CDR3 has 17 amino acids. CDR1 is LNHNV, CDR2 YYDKDF, per germline (reference sequence). Deletions cut 0 bases from V and 0 bases from J, with 14 bases between. The CDR3 DNA follows: TGTGCCACCAGCAGAGATCTGGAGCCGGGGGCTAACTATGGCTACACCTTC. Encoded protein: CATSRDLEPGANYGYTF.

Note on this clonotype: A much larger clone is a single base away; this may be a read error. The chain recombines TRBV10-3 with TRBJ2-7, with D unclear. CDR3 length: 11 amino acids. Germline CDR1 reads ENHRY; CDR2 reads SYGVKD. CDR3 nucleotides: TGTGCCGTCAGTGAGTCTGAAGAGCAGTACTTC. Translation gives CAVSESEEQYF.

The DNA for the CDR3 is TGCGCCAGCAGCCAAGATCCAGTTCCGTCCTACAATGAGCAGTTCTTC. Translation: CASSQDPVPSYNEQFF. The gene calls are TRBV4-3 and TRBJ2-1; D gene uncertain. V shed 0 bases and J shed 1 base, with 10 bases lying between them. The CDR3 length is 16 residues. From germline, CDR1 is LGHNA and CDR2 YSLEER.

The V call is TRBV9, the J call TRBJ1-3; D is unresolved. Germline V gives CDR1 SGDLS, CDR2 YYNGEE. The CDR3 length is 16 residues. The germline V and J ends were trimmed by 2 bases and 0 bases, with 12 bases remaining between them. The CDR3 protein is CASSVGPLNSGNTIYF. The CDR3 DNA reads TGTGCCAGCAGCGTTGGACCACTCAACTCTGGAAACACCATATATTTT.

The chain is built from TRBV20-1 and TRBJ1-2; D unclear. V was pared by 1 base and J by 8 bases, with 11 bases between. This CDR3 has 12 residues. CDR1 is DFQATT and CDR2 is SNEGSKA in the germline V gene (reference sequence). Here the CDR3 DNA reads TGCAGTGCTAGAGGAACGGGTGGCGGCTACACCTTC. Translating it yields CSARGTGGGYTF.

The rearrangement uses TRBV24-1 and TRBJ2-1, with 7 bases fitting TRBD1. V trimming: 9 bases; J trimming: 9 bases; junction bases outside the gene matches: 4. Germline V gives CDR1 KGHDR, CDR2 SFDVKD. The CDR3 totals 11 residues. The CDR3 bases are TGTGCCACCGAGACAGGGATTGAGCAGTTCTTC. As protein: CATETGIEQFF.

This clonotype was seen ten or more times. V gene TRBV20-1 combines with J gene TRBJ2-1; 9 bases align to TRBD2. The CDR3 is made up of 20 amino acids. Per the germline V gene, CDR1 is DFQATT and CDR2 is SNEGSKA (reference sequence). Trimming at V came to 6 bases and at J to 0 bases, leaving 21 bases not matched to a gene. The CDR3 reads CSADSITKAGGSSSYNEQFF. In DNA, the CDR3 is TGCAGTGCAGATTCGATTACCAAAGCGGGGGGCTCCAGCTCCTACAATGAGCAGTTCTTC.

This clonotype has at least ten counts. The J gene is TRBJ1-1, the V gene TRBV7-3; 8 bases match TRBD1. The junction had 2 bases not matched to a gene; V was cut back by 4 bases and J by 1 base. This CDR3 is built from 14 residues. Germline CDR1 is SGHTA and CDR2 is FQGTGA. This CDR3 reads CASSSTGANTEAFF. In DNA, the CDR3 is TGTGCCAGCAGCTCGACAGGGGCGAACACTGAAGCTTTCTTT. Full variable domain (outside the CDR3, taken from reference TRBV7-3 and TRBJ1-1): GAGVSQTPSNKVTEKGKYVELRCDPISGHTALYWYRQSLGQGPEFLIYFQGTGAADDSGLPNDRFFAVRPEGSVSTLKIQRTERGDSAVYLCASSSTGANTEAFFGQGTRLTVV.

This clonotype has a count of ten or more. CDR3 nucleotides: TGTGCCAGCAGGCTGGAGAGCAATCAGCCCCAGCATTTT. Translating it yields CASRLESNQPQHF. The rearrangement uses TRBV2 and TRBJ1-5, with D hard to call. The CDR3 spans 13 residues. V lost 6 bases and J lost 1, with 7 bases in between. Per germline, CDR1 SNHLY and CDR2 FYNNEI.

In its sample, this clonotype was seen many times. As DNA, the CDR3 is TGTGCCAGCAGCCAAGGAGCATATAATGAAAAACTGTTTTTT. This gives the protein CASSQGAYNEKLFF. The V call is TRBV3-1, the J call TRBJ1-4; no definite D call. The V end lost 1 base, the J end lost 4 bases, and 7 bases lay between the germline ends. Germline values: CDR1 LGHDT, CDR2 YNNKEL (reference sequence). The CDR3 spans 14 residues.

This clonotype was seen only a few times. V and J are TRBV19 and TRBJ1-4; D may be TRBD1 (5 bases). Germline CDR1 reads LNHDA; CDR2 reads SQIVND (reference sequence). This CDR3 has 15 residues. Trimming took off 7 bases at V and 7 bases at J, with 19 bases between the two ends. The CDR3 DNA reads TGTGCCAGTAATACCAGGGCATTGGATAGTGAAAAACTGTTTTTT. Its translation is CASNTRALDSEKLFF.

At least ten counts were recorded for this clonotype. J is TRBJ1-1 and V is TRBV30; TRBD1 matches 9 bases. This CDR3 is built from 13 residues. J lost 5 bases, V lost 3 bases, and 4 bases had no gene match. Germline CDR1 and CDR2: GTSNPN and SVGIG (reference sequence). The CDR3: CAWRPDRGTEAFF. DNA for the CDR3: TGTGCCTGGAGACCGGACAGGGGTACTGAAGCTTTCTTT.

This clonotype was counted ten times or more. The rearrangement links TRBV13 to TRBJ2-5; no clear D. This CDR3 has 13 residues. With 3 bases removed from V and 1 base from J, the gap between germline ends came to 6 bases. CDR1 and CDR2 (germline): PRHDT, FYEKMQ (reference sequence). The CDR3 region has the DNA TGTGCCAGCAGCTTGGGCTTCCAAGAGACCCAGTACTTC. This translates into CASSLGFQETQYF.

This clonotype was seen repeatedly, ten times or more. This chain links TRBV6-2 or TRBV6-3 with TRBJ1-1, with D unclear. From germline, CDR1 is MNHEY and CDR2 SVGEGT. Trimming removed 8 bases at V and 4 bases at J, with 11 bases between. This CDR3 is built from 12 residues. The CDR3 reads CASDGGRTEAFF. The DNA for the CDR3 is TGTGCCAGCGATGGAGGACGCACTGAAGCTTTCTTT.

This clonotype came up many times. The V and J genes are TRBV28 and TRBJ2-7, with 9 bases lining up with TRBD1. The CDR3 is 14 residues long. V was clipped by 5 bases and J by 4 bases; unmatched bases: 6. Per the germline V gene, CDR1 is MDHEN and CDR2 is SYDVKM. DNA for the CDR3: TGTGCCAGCAGTACCGGGACAGGGAATTACGAGCAGTACTTC. It encodes CASSTGTGNYEQYF.

This clonotype has ten or more counts. V is TRBV30 and J is TRBJ2-1; D gene unclear. V gave up 1 base and J gave up 0 bases, with 19 bases separating them. The CDR3 is 18 residues long. Germline V gene sequence: CDR1 GTSNPN, CDR2 SVGIG (reference sequence). As DNA, the CDR3 is TGTGCCTGGAGTGGAGGAGCCAAACAGAAGAGCTCCTACAATGAGCAGTTCTTC. Protein: CAWSGGAKQKSSYNEQFF.

The table lists this clonotype with many counts. The chain joins TRBV11-1 to TRBJ2-2; TRBD1 agrees at 9 bases. V lost 5 bases and J lost 6; bases outside the gene matches: 7. There are 15 residues in the CDR3. The V gene's germline CDR1 is SGHAT and CDR2 FQDESV (reference sequence). The CDR3: CASSRGQGPAGELFF. CDR3 nucleotide sequence: TGTGCCAGCAGCCGTGGACAGGGGCCGGCCGGGGAGCTGTTTTTT.